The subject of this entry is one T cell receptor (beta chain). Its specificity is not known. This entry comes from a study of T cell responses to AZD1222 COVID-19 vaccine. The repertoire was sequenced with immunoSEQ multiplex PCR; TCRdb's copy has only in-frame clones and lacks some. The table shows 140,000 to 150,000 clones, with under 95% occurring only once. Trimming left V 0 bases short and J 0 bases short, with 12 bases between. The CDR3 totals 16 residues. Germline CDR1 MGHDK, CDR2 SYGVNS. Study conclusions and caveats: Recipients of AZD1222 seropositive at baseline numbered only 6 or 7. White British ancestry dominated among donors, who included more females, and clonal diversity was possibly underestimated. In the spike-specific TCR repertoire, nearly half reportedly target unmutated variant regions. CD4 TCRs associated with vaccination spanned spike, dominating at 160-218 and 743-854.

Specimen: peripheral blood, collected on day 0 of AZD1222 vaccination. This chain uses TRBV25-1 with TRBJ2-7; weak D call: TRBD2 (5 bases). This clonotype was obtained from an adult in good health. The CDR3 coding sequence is TGTGCCAGCAGTGAATATTACCTGGGGAGCTCCTACGAGCAGTACTTC. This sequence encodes CASSEYYLGSSYEQYF.